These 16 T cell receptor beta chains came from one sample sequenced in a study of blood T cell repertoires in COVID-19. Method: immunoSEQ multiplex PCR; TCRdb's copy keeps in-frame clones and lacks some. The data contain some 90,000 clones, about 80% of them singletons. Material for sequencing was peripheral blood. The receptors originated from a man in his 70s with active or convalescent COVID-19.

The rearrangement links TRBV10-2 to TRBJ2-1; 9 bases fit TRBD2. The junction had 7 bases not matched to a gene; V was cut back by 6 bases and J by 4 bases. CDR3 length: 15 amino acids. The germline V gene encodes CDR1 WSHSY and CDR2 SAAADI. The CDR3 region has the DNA TGCGCCAGCAGATTAGCGGGGGCCCGATACAATGAGCAGTTCTTC. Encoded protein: CASRLAGARYNEQFF.

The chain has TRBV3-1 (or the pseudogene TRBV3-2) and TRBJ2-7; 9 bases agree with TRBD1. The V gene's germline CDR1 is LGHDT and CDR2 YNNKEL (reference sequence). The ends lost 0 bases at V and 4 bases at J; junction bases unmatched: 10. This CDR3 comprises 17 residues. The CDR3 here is CASSQDRGLQGAYEQYF. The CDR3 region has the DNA TGTGCCAGCAGCCAAGATCGGGGTTTACAGGGGGCTTACGAGCAGTACTTC.

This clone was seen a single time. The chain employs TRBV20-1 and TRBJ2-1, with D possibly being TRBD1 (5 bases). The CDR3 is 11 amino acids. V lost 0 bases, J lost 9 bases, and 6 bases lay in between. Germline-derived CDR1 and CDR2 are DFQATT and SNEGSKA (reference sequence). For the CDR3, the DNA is TGCAGTGCTAGAGATGGGGCTGAGCAGTTCTTC. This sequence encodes CSARDGAEQFF.

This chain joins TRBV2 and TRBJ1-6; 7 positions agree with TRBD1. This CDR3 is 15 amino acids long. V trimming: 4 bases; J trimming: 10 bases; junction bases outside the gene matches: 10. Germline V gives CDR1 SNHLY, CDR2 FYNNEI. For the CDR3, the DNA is TGTGCCAGCAGTGGGGACAGTAAAGGGGGATCACCCCTCCACTTT. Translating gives CASSGDSKGGSPLHF.

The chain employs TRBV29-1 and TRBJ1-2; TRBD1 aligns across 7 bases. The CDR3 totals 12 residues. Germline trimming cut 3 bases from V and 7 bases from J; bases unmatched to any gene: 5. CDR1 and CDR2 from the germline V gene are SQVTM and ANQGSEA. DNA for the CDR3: TGCAGCGTTGAGTGGGGACAGATTGGCTACACCTTC. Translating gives CSVEWGQIGYTF.

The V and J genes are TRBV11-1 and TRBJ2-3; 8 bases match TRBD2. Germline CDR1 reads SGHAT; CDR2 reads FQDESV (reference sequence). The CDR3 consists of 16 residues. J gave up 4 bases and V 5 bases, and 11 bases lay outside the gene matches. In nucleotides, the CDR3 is TGTGCCAGCAGCACAGGGACTAGTAGGTGCGCAGATACGCAGTATTTT. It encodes CASSTGTSRCADTQYF.

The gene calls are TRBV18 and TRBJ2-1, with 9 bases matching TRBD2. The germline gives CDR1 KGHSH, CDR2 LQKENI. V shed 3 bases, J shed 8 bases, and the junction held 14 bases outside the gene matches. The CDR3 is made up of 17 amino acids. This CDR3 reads CASSPNSGGGGGDEQFF. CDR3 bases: TGTGCCAGCTCACCCAATAGCGGGGGCGGCGGTGGGGATGAGCAGTTCTTC.

The CDR3: CASSSQGADTQYF. As DNA, the CDR3 is TGTGCCAGTAGTAGCCAGGGGGCAGATACGCAGTATTTT. This chain connects TRBV19 to TRBJ2-3; the match to TRBD1 covers 7 bases. Germline loops: CDR1 LNHDA, CDR2 SQIVND (reference sequence). V lost 4 bases to trimming and J lost 4 bases; unmatched junction nucleotides: 2. The CDR3 is 13 residues long.

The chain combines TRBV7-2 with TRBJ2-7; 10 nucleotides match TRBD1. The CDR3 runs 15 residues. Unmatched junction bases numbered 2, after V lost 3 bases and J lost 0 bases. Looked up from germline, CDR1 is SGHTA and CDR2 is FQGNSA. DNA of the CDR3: TGTGCCAGCAGCTTGGGACAGGGGAGCTCCTACGAGCAGTACTTC. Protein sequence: CASSLGQGSSYEQYF.

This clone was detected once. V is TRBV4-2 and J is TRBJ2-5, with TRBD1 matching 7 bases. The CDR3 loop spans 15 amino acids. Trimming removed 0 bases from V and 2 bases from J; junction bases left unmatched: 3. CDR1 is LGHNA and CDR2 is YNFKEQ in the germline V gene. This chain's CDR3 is CASSQDGRGQETQYF. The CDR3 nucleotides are TGTGCCAGCAGCCAAGATGGCAGGGGGCAAGAGACCCAGTACTTC.

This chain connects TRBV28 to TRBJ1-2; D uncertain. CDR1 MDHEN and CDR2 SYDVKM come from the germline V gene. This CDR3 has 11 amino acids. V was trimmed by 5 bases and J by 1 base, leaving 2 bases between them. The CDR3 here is CASSLNYGYTF. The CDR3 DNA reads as TGTGCCAGCAGTCTTAACTATGGCTACACCTTC.

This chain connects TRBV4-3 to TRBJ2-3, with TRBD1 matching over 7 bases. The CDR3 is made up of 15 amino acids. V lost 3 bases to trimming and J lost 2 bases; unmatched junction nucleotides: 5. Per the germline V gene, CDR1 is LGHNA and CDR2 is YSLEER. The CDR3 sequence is CASSHPGQHTDTQYF. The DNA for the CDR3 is TGCGCCAGCAGCCATCCGGGACAGCACACAGATACGCAGTATTTT.

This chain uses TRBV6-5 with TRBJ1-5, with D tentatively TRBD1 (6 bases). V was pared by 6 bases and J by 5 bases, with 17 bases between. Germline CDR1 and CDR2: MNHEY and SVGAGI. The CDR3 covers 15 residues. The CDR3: CASSSGWGRDQPQHF. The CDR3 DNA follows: TGTGCCAGCAGCAGCGGCTGGGGGCGCGATCAGCCCCAGCATTTT.

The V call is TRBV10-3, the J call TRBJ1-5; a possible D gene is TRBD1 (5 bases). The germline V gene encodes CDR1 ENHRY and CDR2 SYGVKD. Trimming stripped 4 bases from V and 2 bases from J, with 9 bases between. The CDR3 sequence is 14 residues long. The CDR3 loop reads CAISGGGGNQPQHF. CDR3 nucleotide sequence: TGTGCCATCAGTGGGGGGGGAGGCAATCAGCCCCAGCATTTT.

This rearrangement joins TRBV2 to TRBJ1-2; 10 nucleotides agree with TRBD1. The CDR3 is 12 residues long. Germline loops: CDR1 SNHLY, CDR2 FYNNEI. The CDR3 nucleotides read TGTGCTACGGGACAGGGGATCTATGGCTACACCTTC. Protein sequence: CATGQGIYGYTF.

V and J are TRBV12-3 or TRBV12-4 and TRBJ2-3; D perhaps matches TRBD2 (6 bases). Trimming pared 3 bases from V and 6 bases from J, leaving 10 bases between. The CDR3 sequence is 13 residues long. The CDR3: CASSFGGLDTQYF. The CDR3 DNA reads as TGTGCCAGCAGTTTCGGGGGTCTGGATACGCAGTATTTT.